Following are 26 T cell receptor beta chains from one sample sequenced in a study of metastatic and nonmetastatic thyroid tumors. TCRdb reprocessed the PCR reads using MiXCR. The sample has fewer than 35,000 clones, 10% to 11% seen once. Prior to thyroid surgery, none of the patients had received any treatment. Sample: blood. The receptors were gathered from a female donor with papillary thyroid cancer or a benign thyroid nodule (not recorded which). Some clones in this sample may be carry-over from other donors' samples.

The chain employs TRBV5-1 and TRBJ1-2; 9 positions agree with TRBD1. J was trimmed by 6 bases and V by 4 bases; bases with no gene match: 7. In germline, CDR1 is SGHRS, CDR2 YFSETQ. The CDR3 extends over 14 amino acids. The CDR3 nucleotides are TGCGCCAGCAGCACAGGACAGGGGTTGAATGGCTACACCTTC. The encoded protein is CASSTGQGLNGYTF.

At least ten counts were recorded for this clone. J is TRBJ2-3 and V is TRBV12-3 or TRBV12-4, with D unresolved. This CDR3 comprises 13 residues. The ends were cut back, 7 bases at V and 8 bases at J, with 16 bases in the middle. Here the CDR3 reads CASIPSRVGTQYF. As DNA, the CDR3 is TGTGCCAGCATCCCGTCCCGCGTGGGTACGCAGTATTTT.

This clone was counted only a few times. The chain is built from TRBV11-2 and TRBJ1-6, with D hard to call. CDR3 length: 14 residues. With 3 bases removed from V and 3 bases from J, the gap between germline ends came to 6 bases. Germline CDR1 SGHAT, CDR2 FQNNGV. CDR3 nucleotide sequence: TGTGCCAGCAGCTTTGCGCTCTATAATTCACCCCTCCACTTT. Amino acid sequence: CASSFALYNSPLHF.

This clone occurred many times. This chain links TRBV2 with TRBJ2-1; maybe TRBD2 (6 bases). Germline lookup yields CDR1 SNHLY and CDR2 FYNNEI. Trimming cost V 6 bases and J 5 bases, with 20 bases left between them. The length of the CDR3 is 16 residues. The CDR3 is CASREGLGLLNNEQFF. CDR3 nucleotides: TGTGCCAGCAGGGAGGGCTTGGGACTCTTAAACAATGAGCAGTTCTTC.

Ten or more counts support this clone. For the CDR3, the DNA is TGTGCCAGCAGCGTAGCACCTCAAGAGACCCAGTACTTC. This gives the protein CASSVAPQETQYF. The chain employs TRBV9 and TRBJ2-5; no clear D. There are 13 residues in the CDR3. V was trimmed by 0 bases and J by 2 bases, leaving 5 bases between them. Germline V gene lookup returns CDR1 SGDLS and CDR2 YYNGEE.

This clone was seen repeatedly, ten times or more. This sequence joins TRBV24-1 and TRBJ2-5; D ambiguous. The CDR3 spans 12 residues. Germline CDR1 KGHDR, CDR2 SFDVKD. Trimming stripped 4 bases from V and 3 bases from J, with 5 bases between. This chain's CDR3 is CATSDLKETQYF. Here the CDR3 DNA reads TGTGCCACCAGTGACCTAAAAGAGACCCAGTACTTC.

The chain links TRBV15 to TRBJ2-1; D unclear. The germline V and J ends were trimmed by 1 base and 3 bases, with 7 bases remaining between them. Germline V lookup: CDR1 LNHNV, CDR2 YYDKDF (reference sequence). The CDR3 consists of 14 residues. The chain's CDR3 is CATSRARYYNEQFF. In DNA, the CDR3 is TGTGCCACCAGCAGAGCTAGGTACTACAATGAGCAGTTCTTC.

This clone was observed many times. The CDR3 loop reads CASSLASSGRGDEQFF. In nucleotides, the CDR3 is TGCGCCAGCAGCTTGGCCTCTAGCGGGAGGGGCGATGAGCAGTTCTTC. This chain links TRBV5-1 with TRBJ2-1; 12 bases are a match to TRBD2. Germline V lookup: CDR1 SGHRS, CDR2 YFSETQ. J gave up 8 bases and V 0 bases, and 6 bases lay outside the gene matches. This CDR3 is built from 16 residues.

This clone was recorded many times. V usage is TRBV6-2 or TRBV6-3 and J usage is TRBJ2-3, with a weak D call TRBD2 (6 bases). The CDR3 length is 15 residues. Germline values: CDR1 MNHEY, CDR2 SVGEGT. V was shortened by 6 bases and J by 2 bases, with 15 bases between the two germline ends. The CDR3 DNA is TGTGCCAGCAGAAATCCTCTAGCGATCACAGATACGCAGTATTTT. It specifies CASRNPLAITDTQYF.

This clone was observed a few times. V usage is TRBV6-2 or TRBV6-3 and J usage is TRBJ2-3, with D maybe TRBD1 (6 bases). CDR1 MNHEY and CDR2 SVGEGT come from the germline V gene. V was pared by 6 bases and J by 0 bases, with 22 bases between. This CDR3 comprises 18 residues. CDR3: CASSRAIRDRLSTDTQYF. The CDR3 coding sequence is TGTGCCAGCAGCCGAGCTATCCGTGACAGGCTCAGCACAGATACGCAGTATTTT.

This clone was picked up many times. J is TRBJ1-1 and V is TRBV30, with unresolved D. The CDR3 runs to 11 residues. The ends were cut back, 2 bases at V and 1 base at J, with 2 bases in the middle. Germline values: CDR1 GTSNPN, CDR2 SVGIG (reference sequence). CDR3 protein: CAWSRNTEAFF. The CDR3 DNA follows: TGTGCCTGGAGTAGGAACACTGAAGCTTTCTTT.

This clone was observed a few times. This chain connects TRBV18 to TRBJ2-1; 7 nucleotides agree with TRBD1. The CDR3 consists of 20 residues. V dropped 5 bases and J dropped 0; count of bases not matched to a gene: 19. Germline lookup yields CDR1 KGHSH and CDR2 LQKENI. CDR3 sequence: CASSRGPGQLYLSSYNEQFF. The CDR3 DNA reads as TGTGCCAGCTCAAGGGGGCCGGGACAGCTTTACCTAAGCTCCTACAATGAGCAGTTCTTC.

The rearrangement uses TRBV13 and TRBJ2-1; the match to TRBD2 covers 13 bases. V lost 3 bases, J lost 8 bases, and 10 bases stayed unmatched. The germline V gene has CDR1 PRHDT and CDR2 FYEKMQ (reference sequence). The CDR3 has 17 residues. The DNA of the CDR3 is TGTGCCAGCAGCTTTGGACTAGCGGGAGATGGCGACGATGAGCAGTTCTTC. It translates to CASSFGLAGDGDDEQFF.

This clone was detected a few times. The chain has TRBV12-5 and TRBJ2-5; TRBD1 might be the D (6 bases). The CDR3 covers 13 residues. The germline V and J ends were trimmed by 6 bases and 4 bases, with 12 bases remaining between them. Germline values: CDR1 LGHNT, CDR2 FRNRAP. Here the CDR3 DNA reads TGTGCTAGTGGCTGGCCAGGGGTAGAGACCCAGTACTTC. It codes for CASGWPGVETQYF.

The table lists this clone with many counts. V and J are TRBV29-1 and TRBJ2-7; 9 bases agree with TRBD2. This CDR3 contains 14 residues. Germline CDR1 is SQVTM and CDR2 is ANQGSEA. With V trimmed by 5 bases and J by 1 base, 6 bases remained unmatched. The CDR3 spells CSVRWGLASYEQYF. CDR3 DNA: TGCAGCGTTCGATGGGGACTAGCTTCCTACGAGCAGTACTTC.

In this sample, this clone turned up many times. The chain employs TRBV12-3 or TRBV12-4 and TRBJ1-5; a weak D match, TRBD1 (5 bases). V was trimmed by 3 bases and J by 5 bases, leaving 14 bases between them. This CDR3 is 15 amino acids long. The CDR3 region is CASSFGGGADQPQHF. The CDR3 DNA reads TGTGCCAGCAGTTTTGGTGGAGGGGCGGATCAGCCCCAGCATTTT.

This clone was detected many times. The V and J genes are TRBV27 and TRBJ1-1, with 9 bases aligning to TRBD1. V was clipped by 3 bases and J by 6 bases; unmatched bases: 11. This CDR3 contains 16 residues. Germline V lookup: CDR1 MNHEY, CDR2 SMNVEV (reference sequence). The DNA of the CDR3 is TGTGCCAGCAGTTTCTCCGGGACAGGGCCCCTCCCTGAAGCTTTCTTT. Translated, it gives CASSFSGTGPLPEAFF.

J is TRBJ2-7 and V is TRBV11-3; TRBD1 matches 8 bases. Germline V gene sequence: CDR1 SGHNT, CDR2 YENEEA. With 4 bases clipped from V and 4 bases from J, the junction kept 12 bases outside the gene matches. CDR3 length: 16 amino acids. As DNA, the CDR3 is TGTGCCAGCAGCTCTTCGACAGGGGTAGGGTCTTACGAGCAGTACTTC. This translates into CASSSSTGVGSYEQYF.

This clone was recorded at least ten times. The J gene is TRBJ2-3, the V gene TRBV19; no definite D call. This CDR3 comprises 15 residues. V was clipped by 6 bases and J by 0 bases, with 13 bases between them. Germline V gives CDR1 LNHDA, CDR2 SQIVND (reference sequence). The CDR3 loop is CASSPVRASTDTQYF. In DNA form, the CDR3 reads TGTGCCAGTAGCCCCGTTCGAGCAAGCACAGATACGCAGTATTTT.

This clone was counted many times. The sample contains more than one DNA sequence encoding this CDR3. V usage is TRBV5-1 and J usage is TRBJ2-7; 9 bases align to TRBD1. Looked up from germline, CDR1 is SGHRS and CDR2 is YFSETQ. The CDR3 spans 15 residues. V was clipped by 0 bases and J by 4 bases; unmatched bases: 5. CDR3 amino acids: CASSLDGTGRYEQYF. As DNA, the CDR3 is TGCGCCAGCAGCTTGGATGGGACAGGGAGGTACGAGCAGTACTTC.

This clone was seen repeatedly, ten times or more. The J gene is TRBJ2-5, the V gene TRBV24-1; TRBD1 aligns across 8 bases. This CDR3 region has 15 residues. Germline V gene data show CDR1 as KGHDR and CDR2 as SFDVKD. Trimming took 8 bases from V and 2 from J; bases not matched to a gene: 9. The CDR3 coding sequence is TGTGCCACCACCCAGGGGGCAGTCGAACAAGAGACCCAGTACTTC. Translating it yields CATTQGAVEQETQYF.

This clone was detected many times. CDR3 loop: CASSLAPGRVYNEQFF. CDR3 in DNA: TGTGCCAGCAGCTTGGCCCCCGGGAGGGTCTACAATGAGCAGTTCTTC. This chain connects TRBV5-6 to TRBJ2-1; TRBD2 matches at 8 bases. The CDR3 consists of 16 residues. J lost 3 bases, V lost 0 bases, and 5 bases had no gene match. CDR1 is SGHDT, CDR2 YYEEEE, per germline.

Ten or more counts support this clone. The conserved phenylalanine or tryptophan normally closing the CDR3 is absent here, so this likely arose from a read error. The CDR3 region is CATSRGWSSYNEQFL. The CDR3 nucleotides read TGTGCCACCAGCAGAGGCTGGAGCTCCTACAATGAGCAGTTCCTC. This rearrangement joins TRBV15 to TRBJ2-1, with unresolved D. The germline CDR1 and CDR2 sequences are LNHNV and YYDKDF (reference sequence). V was trimmed by 1 base and J by 0 bases, leaving 7 bases between them. The CDR3 contains 15 residues.

Ten or more counts support this clone. This chain uses TRBV12-3 or TRBV12-4 with TRBJ2-1; 8 nucleotides line up with TRBD2. This CDR3 is built from 15 residues. The trim removed 6 bases at V and 4 bases at J, leaving 8 bases unmatched. DNA for the CDR3: TGTGCCAGCAGAACCGGTACTAGCGGTTACAATGAGCAGTTCTTC. Its translation is CASRTGTSGYNEQFF.

This clone was recorded at least ten times. V gene TRBV20-1 combines with J gene TRBJ1-6; weak D call: TRBD1 (5 bases). The CDR3 loop spans 16 amino acids. Germline CDR1 is DFQATT and CDR2 is SNEGSKA (reference sequence). The ends were cut back, 0 bases at V and 7 bases at J, with 16 bases in the middle. The CDR3 DNA reads TGCAGTGCTAGAGATATGGGACGGGGCCGGAATTCACCCCTCCACTTT. Residues: CSARDMGRGRNSPLHF.

This clone showed up many times. The gene calls are TRBV27 and TRBJ1-1; D is possibly TRBD1 (5 bases). Trimming took off 2 bases at V and 10 bases at J, with 14 bases between the two ends. This CDR3 is built from 13 residues. The germline V gene encodes CDR1 MNHEY and CDR2 SMNVEV (reference sequence). For the CDR3, the DNA is TGTGCCAGCAGTTTAAGGGTAGGGGCGGGAGCTTTCTTT. The encoded protein is CASSLRVGAGAFF.